These 24 T cell receptor beta chains share one sample of origin, sequenced in a study of tumour-infiltrating T cells in Burkitt lymphoma. Assay: immunoSEQ multiplex PCR; the TCRdb copy retains only in-frame clones and omits some. The data contain 5,000 to 7,000 clones, approximately 10% of them singletons. Specimen: tumor tissue. The receptors shown here come from a human donor with diffuse large B-cell lymphoma.

The rearrangement joins TRBV27 to TRBJ2-5, with 9 nucleotides matching TRBD1. The CDR3 runs to 15 residues. Per the germline V gene, CDR1 is MNHEY and CDR2 is SMNVEV (reference sequence). J was trimmed by 1 base and V by 4 bases; bases with no gene match: 4. The CDR3 DNA reads TGTGCCAGCAGTTCACAGGGGGCCGCCCAAGAGACCCAGTACTTC. It yields the protein CASSSQGAAQETQYF.

In this sample, this clone turned up a few times. V is TRBV6-4 and J is TRBJ1-1, with D unresolved. With 2 bases removed from V and 0 bases from J, the gap between germline ends came to 4 bases. The length of the CDR3 is 13 residues. Germline CDR1 MRHNA, CDR2 SNTAGT. CDR3 coding DNA: TGTGCCAGCAGTGACGGGATGAACACTGAAGCTTTCTTT. Its translation: CASSDGMNTEAFF.

This clone was observed a few times. This chain uses TRBV11-2 with TRBJ2-3; TRBD2 matches 10 bases. Germline CDR1 SGHAT, CDR2 FQNNGV. With V trimmed by 4 bases and J by 6 bases, 10 bases remained unmatched. This CDR3 is built from 16 residues. Written as DNA, the CDR3 is TGTGCCAGCAGCTCTACAGCGGGGGGGACTTGGGATACGCAGTATTTT. Encoded protein: CASSSTAGGTWDTQYF.

This chain links TRBV29-1 with TRBJ2-5; 7 bases map to TRBD1. This CDR3 spans 12 amino acids. Germline CDR1 SQVTM, CDR2 ANQGSEA. The J segment lost 2 bases and the V segment lost 6 bases, leaving 3 bases of the junction unmatched. CDR3 bases: TGCAGCGTATACAGGGGACAAGAGACCCAGTACTTC. As protein: CSVYRGQETQYF.

There are a few counts of this clone. The chain employs TRBV2 and TRBJ2-7, with D maybe TRBD1 (6 bases). The CDR3 contains 12 residues. V shed 6 bases and J shed 5 bases, with 11 bases lying between them. Looked up from germline, CDR1 is SNHLY and CDR2 is FYNNEI. The CDR3 DNA is TGTGCCAGCAGGGACAGTTTTAACGAGCAGTACTTC. Translation: CASRDSFNEQYF.

In DNA, the CDR3 is TGTGCCAGCAGTGAAGCTGATGGGGCACTTTACACCTTC. This codes for CASSEADGALYTF. The chain has TRBV2 and TRBJ1-2; possibly TRBD1 for D (5 bases). Trimming shortened V by 0 bases and J by 11 bases, and 13 bases separated the two germline ends. From germline, CDR1 is SNHLY and CDR2 FYNNEI. This CDR3 contains 13 residues.

This clone has only a few counts. The chain is built from TRBV6-1 and TRBJ1-6, with D perhaps TRBD1 (6 bases). The V gene lost 5 bases and the J gene lost 9 bases, with 14 bases spanning the gap. CDR1 is MNHNS and CDR2 is SASEGT in the germline V gene. CDR3 length: 14 amino acids. The CDR3 is CASSTGATASPLHF. The DNA for the CDR3 is TGTGCCAGCAGTACGGGGGCGACGGCTTCACCCCTCCACTTT.

This clone was counted only a few times. The CDR3 region has the DNA TGCGCCAGCAGCTTGGCCGTTTCGGCAAATCCCACTGAAGCTTTCTTT. Encoded protein: CASSLAVSANPTEAFF. The chain has TRBV5-1 and TRBJ1-1; D call uncertain. The germline V gene has CDR1 SGHRS and CDR2 YFSETQ. The length of the CDR3 is 16 residues. V lost 0 bases and J lost 4, with 16 bases in between.

This clone turned up a few times. This rearrangement joins TRBV19 to TRBJ2-7, with 10 bases that match TRBD1. The CDR3 runs 16 residues. Losses at the gene ends were 7 bases for V and 2 bases for J; bases not matched to a gene: 11. Germline V gene lookup returns CDR1 LNHDA and CDR2 SQIVND (reference sequence). The CDR3 loop reads CASTLQWGQGTYEQYF. The CDR3 nucleotides read TGTGCCAGTACTCTCCAGTGGGGACAGGGGACCTACGAGCAGTACTTC.

This clone was recorded a few times. The CDR3 coding sequence is TGCGCCAGCAGCCAAGGGTATGGCTACACCTTC. Encoded protein: CASSQGYGYTF. V usage is TRBV4-1 and J usage is TRBJ1-2; D gene unclear. CDR1 and CDR2 from the germline V gene are MGHRA and YSYEKL. V was clipped by 1 base and J by 5 bases, with 2 bases between them. The CDR3 extends over 11 amino acids.

This clone was seen more than once but under ten times. The V and J genes are TRBV4-1 and TRBJ1-1; no clear D. Germline V gives CDR1 MGHRA, CDR2 YSYEKL. This CDR3 is 15 amino acids long. V gave up 4 bases and J gave up 2 bases, with 14 bases separating them. Written as DNA, the CDR3 is TGCGCCAGCAGCCTCGGTTGGATAATAAACACTGAAGCTTTCTTT. Amino acid sequence: CASSLGWIINTEAFF.

This clone was counted a few times. The rearrangement uses TRBV5-1 and TRBJ2-1; 8 bases are a match to TRBD2. The J segment lost 14 bases and the V segment lost 9 bases, leaving 13 bases of the junction unmatched. Germline V gives CDR1 SGHRS, CDR2 YFSETQ. This CDR3 contains 12 residues. CDR3 amino acids: CATDTTSGLKFF. The CDR3 DNA follows: TGCGCCACCGACACAACTAGCGGTCTGAAGTTCTTC.

The chain combines TRBV29-1 with TRBJ2-7; 12 positions match TRBD1. The V and J ends lost 7 bases and 1 base, in that order; junction bases with no gene match: 5. The CDR3 runs to 14 residues. CDR1 is SQVTM, CDR2 ANQGSEA, per germline. The CDR3 DNA reads as TGCAGCGCCCTGGGACAGGGGGCGTCCTACGAGCAGTACTTC. Its protein is CSALGQGASYEQYF.

The rearrangement uses TRBV5-1 and TRBJ2-3, with 10 bases fitting TRBD2. Unmatched junction bases numbered 8, after V lost 6 bases and J lost 4 bases. The germline CDR1 and CDR2 sequences are SGHRS and YFSETQ. The CDR3 is made up of 15 amino acids. CDR3 sequence (DNA): TGCGCCAGCAAGACCTCTAGCGGGGGCTCAGATACGCAGTATTTT. This translates into CASKTSSGGSDTQYF.

This clone occurred a few times. The V gene is TRBV9, the J gene TRBJ1-5; D is undetermined. CDR3 size: 14 residues. Trimming removed 0 bases from V and 3 bases from J, with 7 bases in between. The germline CDR1 and CDR2 sequences are SGDLS and YYNGEE. CDR3 sequence (DNA): TGTGCCAGCAGCGTAGATTGGGACAATCAGCCCCAGCATTTT. Translated, it gives CASSVDWDNQPQHF. Full variable domain (outside the CDR3, taken from reference TRBV9 and TRBJ1-5): DSGVTQTPKHLITATGQRVTLRCSPRSGDLSVYWYQQSLDQGLQFLIQYYNGEERAKGNILERFSAQQFPDLHSELNLSSLELGDSALYFCASSVDWDNQPQHFGDGTRLSIL.

The chain combines TRBV18 with TRBJ2-7, with D perhaps matching TRBD2 (6 bases). Germline assignment: CDR1 KGHSH and CDR2 LQKENI. Trimming shortened V by 0 bases and J by 3 bases, and 15 bases separated the two germline ends. The CDR3 length is 16 residues. CDR3 region: CASSPPSVGGGYEQYF. The CDR3 region has the DNA TGTGCCAGCTCACCACCTTCTGTGGGAGGTGGCTACGAGCAGTACTTC. Variable domain in full (rest from reference TRBV18 and TRBJ2-7): NAGVMQNPRHLVRRRGQEARLRCSPMKGHSHVYWYRQLPEEGLKFMVYLQKENIIDESGMPKERFSAEFPKEGPSILRIQQVVRGDSAAYFCASSPPSVGGGYEQYFGPGTRLTVT.

This clone has only a few counts. This chain uses TRBV10-1 with TRBJ1-5; no clear D gene. From germline, CDR1 is WNHNN and CDR2 SYGVQD (reference sequence). This CDR3 is built from 12 residues. V shed 3 bases and J shed 6 bases, with 6 bases lying between them. The CDR3 loop reads CASSDGVQPQHF. CDR3 DNA: TGCGCCAGCAGTGACGGGGTTCAGCCCCAGCATTTT.

The chain combines TRBV6-7 with TRBJ1-6, with no clear D. TRBV6-7 is assigned to the ORF class and has an uncertain function. The CDR3 is 17 residues long. Trimming cost V 4 bases and J 2 bases, with 15 bases left between them. The CDR3 loop is CASSSPPHAAYNSPLHF. The CDR3 region has the DNA TGTGCCAGCAGTTCCCCCCCACACGCAGCCTATAATTCACCCCTCCACTTT.

J is TRBJ2-7 and V is TRBV6-1, with 7 nucleotides matching TRBD1. With V trimmed by 10 bases and J by 3 bases, 15 bases remained unmatched. The CDR3 is 15 residues long. Germline V lookup: CDR1 MNHNS, CDR2 SASEGT. The CDR3 region is CATTPPGAGGYEQYF. In nucleotides, the CDR3 is TGTGCCACAACCCCCCCCGGGGCAGGGGGCTACGAGCAGTACTTC.

The V gene is TRBV5-1, the J gene TRBJ1-2; 8 positions match TRBD1. With V trimmed by 4 bases and J by 6 bases, 5 bases remained unmatched. This CDR3 is 13 amino acids long. Per germline, CDR1 SGHRS and CDR2 YFSETQ. Written as DNA, the CDR3 is TGCGCCAGCAGCGTACAGGGGGGGGATGGCTACACCTTC. This codes for CASSVQGGDGYTF.

This clone has just a few counts. DNA of the CDR3: TGTGCCAGCAGCTTAGACTCGATGGGAAGCAATCAGCCCCAGCATTTT. Translation gives CASSLDSMGSNQPQHF. This chain uses TRBV7-6 with TRBJ1-5; D is ambiguous. Germline CDR1 SGHVS, CDR2 FNYEAQ. Trimming left V 1 base short and J 1 base short, with 11 bases between. The CDR3 runs to 16 residues.

V gene TRBV29-1 combines with J gene TRBJ1-6; 10 positions match TRBD1. Germline assignment: CDR1 SQVTM and CDR2 ANQGSEA. V gave up 6 bases and J gave up 10 bases; unmatched junction bases: 6. The CDR3 spans 13 residues. The CDR3 loop reads CSVPGTGESPLHF. The CDR3 nucleotides are TGCAGCGTCCCCGGGACAGGGGAGTCACCCCTCCACTTT.

The V gene is TRBV10-3, the J gene TRBJ2-2; tentatively, D is TRBD1 or TRBD2 (6 bases each). Trimming stripped 7 bases from V and 9 bases from J, with 12 bases between. Germline-derived CDR1 and CDR2 are ENHRY and SYGVKD. This CDR3 contains 12 residues. As DNA, the CDR3 is TGTGCCATCACGGGGGCGGACCGGGAGCTGTTTTTT. Translating it yields CAITGADRELFF.

This chain connects TRBV6-6 to TRBJ2-7; D not certain. Germline V gives CDR1 MNHNY, CDR2 SVGAGI (reference sequence). The ends were cut back, 7 bases at V and 2 bases at J, with 18 bases in the middle. The CDR3 is 15 residues long. This chain's CDR3 is CASTYRARNTYEQYF. In DNA, the CDR3 is TGTGCCAGCACCTATCGAGCGCGTAATACCTACGAGCAGTACTTC.